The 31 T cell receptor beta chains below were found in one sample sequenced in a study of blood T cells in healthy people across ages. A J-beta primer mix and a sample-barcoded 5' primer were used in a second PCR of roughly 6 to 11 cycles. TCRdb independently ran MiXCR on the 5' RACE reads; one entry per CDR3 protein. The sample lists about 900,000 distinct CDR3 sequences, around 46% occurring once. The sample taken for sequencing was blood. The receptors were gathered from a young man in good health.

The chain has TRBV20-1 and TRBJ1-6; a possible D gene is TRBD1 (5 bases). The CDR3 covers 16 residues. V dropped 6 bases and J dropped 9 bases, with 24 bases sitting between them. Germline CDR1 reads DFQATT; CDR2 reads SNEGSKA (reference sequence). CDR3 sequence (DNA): TGCAGTGCCCAGAAACTTGAGCCCGGGGGGACTTCACCCCTCCACTTT. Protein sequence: CSAQKLEPGGTSPLHF.

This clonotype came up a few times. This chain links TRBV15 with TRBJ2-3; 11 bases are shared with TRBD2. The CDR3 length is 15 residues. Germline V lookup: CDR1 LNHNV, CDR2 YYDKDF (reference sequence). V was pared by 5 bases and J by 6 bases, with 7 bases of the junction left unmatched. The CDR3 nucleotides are TGTGCCACCAGCTCGGAGACTAGCGGGGTCGATACGCAGTATTTT. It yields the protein CATSSETSGVDTQYF.

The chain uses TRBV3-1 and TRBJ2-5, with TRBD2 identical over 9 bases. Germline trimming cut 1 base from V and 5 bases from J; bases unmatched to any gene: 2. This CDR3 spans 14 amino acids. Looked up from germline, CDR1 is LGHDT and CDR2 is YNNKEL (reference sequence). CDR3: CASSQASGEETQYF. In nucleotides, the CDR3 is TGTGCCAGCAGCCAAGCTAGCGGGGAGGAGACCCAGTACTTC.

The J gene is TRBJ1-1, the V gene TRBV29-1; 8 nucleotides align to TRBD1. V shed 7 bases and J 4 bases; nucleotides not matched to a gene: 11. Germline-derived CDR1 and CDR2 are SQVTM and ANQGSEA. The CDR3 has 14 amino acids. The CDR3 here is CSALPDRVITEAFF. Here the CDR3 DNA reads TGCAGCGCTCTTCCGGACAGGGTGATCACTGAAGCTTTCTTT. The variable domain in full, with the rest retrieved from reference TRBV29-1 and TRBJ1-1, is SAVISQKPSRDICQRGTSLTIQCQVDSQVTMMFWYRQQPGQSLTLIATANQGSEATYESGFVIDKFPISRPNLTFSTLTVSNMSPEDSSIYLCSALPDRVITEAFFGQGTRLTVV.

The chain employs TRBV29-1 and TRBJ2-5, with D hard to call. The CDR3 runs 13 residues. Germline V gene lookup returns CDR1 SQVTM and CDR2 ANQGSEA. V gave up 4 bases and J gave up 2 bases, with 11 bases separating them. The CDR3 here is CSVVYRGQETQYF. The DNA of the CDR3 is TGCAGCGTTGTTTACCGAGGACAAGAGACCCAGTACTTC.

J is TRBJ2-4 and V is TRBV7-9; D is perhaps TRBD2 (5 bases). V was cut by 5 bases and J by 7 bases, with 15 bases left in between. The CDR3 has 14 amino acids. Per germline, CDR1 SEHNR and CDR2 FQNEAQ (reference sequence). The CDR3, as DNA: TGTGCCAGCAGCGTGGATGCGGGTGGGAACATTCAGTACTTC. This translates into CASSVDAGGNIQYF.

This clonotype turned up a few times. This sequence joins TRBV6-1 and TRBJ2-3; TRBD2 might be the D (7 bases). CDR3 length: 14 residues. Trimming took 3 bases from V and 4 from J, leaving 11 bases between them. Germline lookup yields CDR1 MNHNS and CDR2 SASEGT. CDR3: CASSELRGPDTQYF. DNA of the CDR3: TGTGCCAGCAGTGAGTTGCGGGGGCCAGATACGCAGTATTTT.

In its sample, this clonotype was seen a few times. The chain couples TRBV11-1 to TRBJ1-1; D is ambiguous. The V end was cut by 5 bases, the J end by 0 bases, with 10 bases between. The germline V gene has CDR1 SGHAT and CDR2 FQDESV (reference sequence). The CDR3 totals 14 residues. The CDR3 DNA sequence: TGTGCCAGCAGCCGCAGGTCGATGAACACTGAAGCTTTCTTT. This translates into CASSRRSMNTEAFF. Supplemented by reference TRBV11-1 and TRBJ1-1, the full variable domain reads EAEVAQSPRYKITEKSQAVAFWCDPISGHATLYWYRQILGQGPELLVQFQDESVVDDSQLPKDRFSAERLKGVDSTLKIQPAELGDSAMYLCASSRRSMNTEAFFGQGTRLTVV.

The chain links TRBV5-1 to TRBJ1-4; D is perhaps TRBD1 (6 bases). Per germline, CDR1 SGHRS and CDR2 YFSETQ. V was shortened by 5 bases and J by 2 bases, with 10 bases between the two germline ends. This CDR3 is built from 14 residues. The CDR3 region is CASRHGQTNEKLFF. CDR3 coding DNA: TGCGCCAGCAGGCACGGACAGACTAATGAAAAACTGTTTTTT.

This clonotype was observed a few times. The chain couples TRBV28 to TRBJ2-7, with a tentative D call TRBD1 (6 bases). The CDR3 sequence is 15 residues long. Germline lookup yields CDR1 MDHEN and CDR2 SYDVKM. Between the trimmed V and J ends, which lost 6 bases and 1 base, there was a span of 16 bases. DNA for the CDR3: TGTGCCAGCAGGCAGCGTCGGGACAATTCCTACGAGCAGTACTTC. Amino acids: CASRQRRDNSYEQYF. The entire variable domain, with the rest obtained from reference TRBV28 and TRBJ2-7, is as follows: DVKVTQSSRYLVKRTGEKVFLECVQDMDHENMFWYRQDPGLGLRLIYFSYDVKMKEKGDIPEGYSVSREKKERFSLILESASTNQTSMYLCASRQRRDNSYEQYFGPGTRLTVT.

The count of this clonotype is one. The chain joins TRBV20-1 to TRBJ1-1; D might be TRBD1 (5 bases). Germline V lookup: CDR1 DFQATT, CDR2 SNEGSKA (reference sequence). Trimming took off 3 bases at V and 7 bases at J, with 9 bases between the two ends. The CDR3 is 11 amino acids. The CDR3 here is CSARGEGEAFF. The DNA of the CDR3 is TGCAGTGCTAGGGGGGAGGGTGAAGCTTTCTTT.

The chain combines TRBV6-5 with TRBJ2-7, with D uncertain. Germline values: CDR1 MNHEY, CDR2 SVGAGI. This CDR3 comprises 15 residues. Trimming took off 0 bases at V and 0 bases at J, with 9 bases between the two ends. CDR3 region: CASSYSGASSYEQYF. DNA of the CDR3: TGTGCCAGCAGTTACTCGGGCGCGAGCTCCTACGAGCAGTACTTC.

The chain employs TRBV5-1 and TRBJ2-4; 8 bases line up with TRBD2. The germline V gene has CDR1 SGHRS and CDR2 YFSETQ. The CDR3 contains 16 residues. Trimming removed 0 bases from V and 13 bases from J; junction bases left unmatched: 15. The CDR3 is CASSLDVSGGSYKQYF. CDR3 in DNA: TGCGCCAGCAGCTTGGATGTCAGCGGGGGTTCCTACAAGCAGTACTTC.

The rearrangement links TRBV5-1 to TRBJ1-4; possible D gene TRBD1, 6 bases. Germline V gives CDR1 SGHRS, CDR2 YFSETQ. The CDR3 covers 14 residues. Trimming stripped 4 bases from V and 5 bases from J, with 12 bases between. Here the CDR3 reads CASSLDSRNEKLFF. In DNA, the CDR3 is TGCGCCAGCAGCCTGGACAGTAGGAATGAAAAACTGTTTTTT.

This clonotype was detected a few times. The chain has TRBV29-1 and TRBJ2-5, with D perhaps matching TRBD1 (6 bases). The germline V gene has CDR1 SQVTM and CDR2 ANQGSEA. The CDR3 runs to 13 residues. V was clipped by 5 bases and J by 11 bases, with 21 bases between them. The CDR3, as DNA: TGCAGCGTTCAGGGGCGCCTTGCCCCGTTTCAGTACTTC. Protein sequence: CSVQGRLAPFQYF.

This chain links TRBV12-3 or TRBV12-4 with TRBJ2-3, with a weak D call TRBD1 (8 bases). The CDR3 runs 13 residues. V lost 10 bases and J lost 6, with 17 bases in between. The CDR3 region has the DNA TGTGCCAACAGGGGGGGAGGGGAGGATACGCAGTATTTT. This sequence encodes CANRGGGEDTQYF.

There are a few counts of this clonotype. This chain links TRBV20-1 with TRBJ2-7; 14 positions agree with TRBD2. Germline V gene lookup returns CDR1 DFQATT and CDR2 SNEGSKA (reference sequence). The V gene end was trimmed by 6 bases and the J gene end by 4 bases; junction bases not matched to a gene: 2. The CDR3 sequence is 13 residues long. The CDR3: CSAGLAGGYEQYF. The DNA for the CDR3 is TGCAGTGCCGGACTAGCGGGGGGTTACGAGCAGTACTTC.

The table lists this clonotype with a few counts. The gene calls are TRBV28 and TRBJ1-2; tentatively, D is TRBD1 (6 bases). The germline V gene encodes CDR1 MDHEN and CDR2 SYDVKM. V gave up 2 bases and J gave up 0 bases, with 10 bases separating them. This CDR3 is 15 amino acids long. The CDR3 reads CASSLQGPPNYGYTF. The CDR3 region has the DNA TGTGCCAGCAGTTTACAGGGGCCACCTAACTATGGCTACACCTTC.

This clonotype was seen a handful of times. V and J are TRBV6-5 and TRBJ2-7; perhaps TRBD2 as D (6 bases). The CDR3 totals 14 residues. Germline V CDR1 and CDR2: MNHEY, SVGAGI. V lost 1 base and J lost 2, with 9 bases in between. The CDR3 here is CASSYWRGTYEQYF. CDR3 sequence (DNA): TGTGCCAGCAGTTACTGGCGGGGCACCTACGAGCAGTACTTC.

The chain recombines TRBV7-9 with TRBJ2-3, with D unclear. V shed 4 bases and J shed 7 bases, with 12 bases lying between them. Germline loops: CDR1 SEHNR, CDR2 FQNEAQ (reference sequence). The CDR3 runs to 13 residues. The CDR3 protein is CASSSSAAHTQYF. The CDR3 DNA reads TGTGCCAGCAGCTCCTCCGCGGCACATACGCAGTATTTT.

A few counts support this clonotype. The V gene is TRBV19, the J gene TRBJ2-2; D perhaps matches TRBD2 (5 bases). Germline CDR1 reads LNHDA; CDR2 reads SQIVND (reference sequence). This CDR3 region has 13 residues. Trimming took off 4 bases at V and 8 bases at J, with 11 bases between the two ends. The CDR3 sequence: CASSRRVGGELFF. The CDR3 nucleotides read TGTGCCAGTAGTAGGCGGGTAGGAGGGGAGCTGTTTTTT.

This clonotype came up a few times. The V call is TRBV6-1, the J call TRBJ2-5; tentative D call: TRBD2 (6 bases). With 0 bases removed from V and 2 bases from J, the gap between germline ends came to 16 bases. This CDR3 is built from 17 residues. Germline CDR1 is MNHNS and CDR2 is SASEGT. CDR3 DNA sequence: TGTGCCAGCAGTGAAGCGCTTCGACGGGGACTGCAAGAGACCCAGTACTTC. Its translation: CASSEALRRGLQETQYF.

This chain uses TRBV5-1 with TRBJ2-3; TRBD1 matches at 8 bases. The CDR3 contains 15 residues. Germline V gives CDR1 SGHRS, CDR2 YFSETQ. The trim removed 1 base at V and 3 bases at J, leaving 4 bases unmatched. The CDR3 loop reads CASSLSGGKTDTQYF. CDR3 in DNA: TGCGCCAGCAGCTTGTCAGGGGGCAAGACAGATACGCAGTATTTT. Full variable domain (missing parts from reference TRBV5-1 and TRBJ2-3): KAGVTQTPRYLIKTRGQQVTLSCSPISGHRSVSWYQQTPGQGLQFLFEYFSETQRNKGNFPGRFSGRQFSNSRSEMNVSTLELGDSALYLCASSLSGGKTDTQYFGPGTRLTVL.

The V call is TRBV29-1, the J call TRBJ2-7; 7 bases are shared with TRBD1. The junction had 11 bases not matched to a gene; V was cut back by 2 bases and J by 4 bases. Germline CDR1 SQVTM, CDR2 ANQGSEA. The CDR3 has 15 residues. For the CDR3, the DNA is TGCAGCGTTGAAACGGTAAAAGGGGGCGTGTACGAGCAGTACTTC. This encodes CSVETVKGGVYEQYF.

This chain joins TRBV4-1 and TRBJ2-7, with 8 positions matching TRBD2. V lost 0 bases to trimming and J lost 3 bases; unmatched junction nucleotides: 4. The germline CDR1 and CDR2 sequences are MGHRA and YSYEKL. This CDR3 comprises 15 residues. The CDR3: CASSQDTSGYYEQYF. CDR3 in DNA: TGCGCCAGCAGCCAAGATACTAGCGGCTACTACGAGCAGTACTTC.

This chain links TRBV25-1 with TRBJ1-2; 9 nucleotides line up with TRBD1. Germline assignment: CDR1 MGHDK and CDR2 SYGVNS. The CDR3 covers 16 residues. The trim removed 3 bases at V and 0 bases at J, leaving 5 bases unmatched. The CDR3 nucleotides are TGTGCCAGCAGTGATTGGGACAGGGAAGCTAACTATGGCTACACCTTC. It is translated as CASSDWDREANYGYTF.

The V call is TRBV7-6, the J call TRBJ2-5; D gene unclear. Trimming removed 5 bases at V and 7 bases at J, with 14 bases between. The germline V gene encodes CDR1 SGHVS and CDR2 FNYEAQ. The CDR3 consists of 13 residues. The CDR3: CASSREVLGTQYF. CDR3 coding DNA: TGTGCCAGCAGCCGAGAGGTGTTAGGGACCCAGTACTTC.

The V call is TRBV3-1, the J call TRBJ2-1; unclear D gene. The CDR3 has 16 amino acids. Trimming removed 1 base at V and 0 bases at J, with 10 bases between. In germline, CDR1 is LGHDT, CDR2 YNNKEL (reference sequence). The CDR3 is CASSQADSYSYNEQFF. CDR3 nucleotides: TGTGCCAGCAGCCAAGCTGACTCTTACTCCTACAATGAGCAGTTCTTC.

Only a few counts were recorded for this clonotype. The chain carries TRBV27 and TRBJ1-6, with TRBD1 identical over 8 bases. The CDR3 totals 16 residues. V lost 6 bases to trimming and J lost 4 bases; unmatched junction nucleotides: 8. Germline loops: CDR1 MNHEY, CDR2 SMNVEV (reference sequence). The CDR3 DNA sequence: TGTGCCAGCAGGAACAGGGGGGATCCATATAATTCACCCCTCCACTTT. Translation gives CASRNRGDPYNSPLHF.

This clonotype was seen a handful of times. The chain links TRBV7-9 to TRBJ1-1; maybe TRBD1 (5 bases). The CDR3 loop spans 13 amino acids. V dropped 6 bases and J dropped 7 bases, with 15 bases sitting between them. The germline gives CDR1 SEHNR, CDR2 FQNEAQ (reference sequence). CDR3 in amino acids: CASRDQGSREAFF. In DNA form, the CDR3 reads TGTGCCAGCAGAGACCAGGGTTCCCGTGAAGCTTTCTTT.

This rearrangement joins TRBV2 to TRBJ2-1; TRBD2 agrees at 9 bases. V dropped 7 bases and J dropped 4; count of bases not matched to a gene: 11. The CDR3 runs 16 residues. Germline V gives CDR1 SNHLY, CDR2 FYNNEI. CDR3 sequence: CASTISGGPGYNEQFF. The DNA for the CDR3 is TGTGCCAGCACGATTAGCGGGGGACCCGGATACAATGAGCAGTTCTTC.